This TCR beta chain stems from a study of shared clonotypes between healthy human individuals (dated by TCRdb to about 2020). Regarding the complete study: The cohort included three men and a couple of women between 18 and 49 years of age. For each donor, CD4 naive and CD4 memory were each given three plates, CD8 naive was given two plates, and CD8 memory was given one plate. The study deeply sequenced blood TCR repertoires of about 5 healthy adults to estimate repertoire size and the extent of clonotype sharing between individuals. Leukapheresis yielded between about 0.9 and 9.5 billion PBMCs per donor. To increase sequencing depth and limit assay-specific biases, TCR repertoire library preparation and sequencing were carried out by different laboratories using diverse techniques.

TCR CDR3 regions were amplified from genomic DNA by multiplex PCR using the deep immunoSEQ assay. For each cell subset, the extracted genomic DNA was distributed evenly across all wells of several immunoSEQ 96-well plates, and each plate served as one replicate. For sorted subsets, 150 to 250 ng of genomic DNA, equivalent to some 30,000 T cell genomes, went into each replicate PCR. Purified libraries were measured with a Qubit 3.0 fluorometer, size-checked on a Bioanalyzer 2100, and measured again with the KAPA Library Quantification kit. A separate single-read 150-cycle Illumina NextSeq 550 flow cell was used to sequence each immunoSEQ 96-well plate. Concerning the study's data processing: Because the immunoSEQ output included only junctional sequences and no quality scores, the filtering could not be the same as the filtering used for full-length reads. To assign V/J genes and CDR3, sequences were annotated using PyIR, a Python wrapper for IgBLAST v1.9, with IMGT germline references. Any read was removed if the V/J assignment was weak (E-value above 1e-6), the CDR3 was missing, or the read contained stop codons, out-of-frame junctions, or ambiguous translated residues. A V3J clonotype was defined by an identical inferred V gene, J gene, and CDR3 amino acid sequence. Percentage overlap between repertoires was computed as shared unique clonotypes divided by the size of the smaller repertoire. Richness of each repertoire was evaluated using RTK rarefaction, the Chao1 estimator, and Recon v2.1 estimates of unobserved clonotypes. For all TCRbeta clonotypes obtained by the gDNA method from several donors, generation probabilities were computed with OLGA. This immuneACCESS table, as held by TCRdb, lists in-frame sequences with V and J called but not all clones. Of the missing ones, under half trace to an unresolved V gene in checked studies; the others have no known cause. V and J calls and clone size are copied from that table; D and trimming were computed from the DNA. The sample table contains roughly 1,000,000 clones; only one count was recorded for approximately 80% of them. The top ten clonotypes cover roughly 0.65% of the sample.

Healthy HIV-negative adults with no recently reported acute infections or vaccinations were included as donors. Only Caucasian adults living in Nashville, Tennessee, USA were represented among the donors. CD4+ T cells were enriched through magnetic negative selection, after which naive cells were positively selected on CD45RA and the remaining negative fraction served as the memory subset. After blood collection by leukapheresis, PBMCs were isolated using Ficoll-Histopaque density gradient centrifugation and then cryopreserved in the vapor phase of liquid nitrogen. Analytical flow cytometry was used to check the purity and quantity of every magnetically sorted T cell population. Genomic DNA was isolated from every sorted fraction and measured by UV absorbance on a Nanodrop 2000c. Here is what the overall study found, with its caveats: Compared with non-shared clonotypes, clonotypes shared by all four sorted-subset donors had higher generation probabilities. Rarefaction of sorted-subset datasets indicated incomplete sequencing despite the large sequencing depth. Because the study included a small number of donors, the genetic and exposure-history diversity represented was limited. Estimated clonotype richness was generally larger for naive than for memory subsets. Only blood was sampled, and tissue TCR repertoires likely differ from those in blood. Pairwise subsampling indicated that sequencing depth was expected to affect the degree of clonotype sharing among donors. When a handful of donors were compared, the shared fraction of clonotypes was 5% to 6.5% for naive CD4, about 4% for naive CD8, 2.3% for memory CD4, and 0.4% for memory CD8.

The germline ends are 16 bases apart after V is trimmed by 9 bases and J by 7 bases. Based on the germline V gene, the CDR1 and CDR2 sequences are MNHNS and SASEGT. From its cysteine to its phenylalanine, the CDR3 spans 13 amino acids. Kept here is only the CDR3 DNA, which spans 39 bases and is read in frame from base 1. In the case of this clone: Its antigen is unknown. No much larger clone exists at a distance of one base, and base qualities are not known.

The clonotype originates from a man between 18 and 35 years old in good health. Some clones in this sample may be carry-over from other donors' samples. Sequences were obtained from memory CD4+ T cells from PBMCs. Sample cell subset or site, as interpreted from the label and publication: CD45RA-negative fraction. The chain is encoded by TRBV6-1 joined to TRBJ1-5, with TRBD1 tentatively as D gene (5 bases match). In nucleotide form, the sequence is TGTGCCAGTTGGCCGGGGCTAGCACAGCCCCAGCATTTT. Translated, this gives CASWPGLAQPQHF.